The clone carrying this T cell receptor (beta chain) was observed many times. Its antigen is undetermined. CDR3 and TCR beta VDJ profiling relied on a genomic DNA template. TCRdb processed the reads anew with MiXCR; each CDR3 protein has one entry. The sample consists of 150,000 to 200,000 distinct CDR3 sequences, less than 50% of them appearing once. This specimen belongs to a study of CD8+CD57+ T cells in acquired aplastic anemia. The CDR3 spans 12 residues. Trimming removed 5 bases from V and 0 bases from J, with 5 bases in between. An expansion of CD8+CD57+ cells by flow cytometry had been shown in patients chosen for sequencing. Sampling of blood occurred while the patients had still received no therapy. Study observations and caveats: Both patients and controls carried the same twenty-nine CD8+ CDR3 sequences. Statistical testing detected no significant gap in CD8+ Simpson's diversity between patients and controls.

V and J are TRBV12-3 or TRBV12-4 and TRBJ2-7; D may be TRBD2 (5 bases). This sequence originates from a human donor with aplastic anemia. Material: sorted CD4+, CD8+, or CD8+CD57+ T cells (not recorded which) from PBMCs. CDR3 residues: CASSRGSYEQYF. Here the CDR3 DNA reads TGTGCCAGCAGTCGGGGCTCCTACGAGCAGTACTTC.